The 27 T cell receptor beta chains below were found in one sample sequenced in a study of shared clonotypes between healthy human individuals. Sequencing was performed with immunoSEQ multiplex PCR; in TCRdb, only in-frame clones are kept and a portion is missing. The table lists over 2 million clones, 85% to 95% of them singletons. The sequencing sample was made of naive CD4+ T cells sorted from blood. The subset: CD45RA+ positively selected. The source of these receptors is a man aged 18 to 29 in good health.

The rearrangement links TRBV6-6 to TRBJ2-7, with 7 bases that match TRBD2. The CDR3 runs to 14 residues. Germline lookup yields CDR1 MNHNY and CDR2 SVGAGI (reference sequence). V lost 5 bases to trimming and J lost 6 bases; unmatched junction nucleotides: 10. CDR3 coding DNA: TGTGCCAGCAGTAGGCCCCGCAGGGAGGGCGAGCAGTACTTC. Translation gives CASSRPRREGEQYF.

The genes are TRBV6-5 and TRBJ2-1; 13 positions agree with TRBD2. The CDR3 is 16 residues long. Trimming at V came to 0 bases and at J to 8 bases, leaving 4 bases not matched to a gene. Per germline, CDR1 MNHEY and CDR2 SVGAGI. The CDR3 sequence is CASSYSSTSGRYEQFF. The CDR3, as DNA: TGTGCCAGCAGTTACTCGTCGACTAGCGGGAGGTATGAGCAGTTCTTC.

This clone has only one observation. CDR3 amino acids: CASNPGPGAYQPQHF. For the CDR3, the DNA is TGTGCCAGCAACCCGGGGCCGGGGGCGTATCAGCCCCAGCATTTT. J is TRBJ1-5 and V is TRBV2, with a weak D call TRBD1 (6 bases). V was clipped by 7 bases and J by 5 bases, with 18 bases between them. This CDR3 is built from 15 residues. Germline V gene data show CDR1 as SNHLY and CDR2 as FYNNEI. Drawing the rest from reference TRBV2 and TRBJ1-5, the complete variable domain is EPEVTQTPSHQVTQMGQEVILRCVPISNHLYFYWYRQILGQKVEFLVSFYNNEISEKSEIFDDQFSVERPDGSNFTLKIRSTKLEDSAMYFCASNPGPGAYQPQHFGDGTRLSIL.

V and J are TRBV6-5 and TRBJ1-3; TRBD1 matches 7 bases. The CDR3 sequence is 14 residues long. Losses at the gene ends were 5 bases for V and 5 bases for J; bases not matched to a gene: 6. The V gene's germline CDR1 is MNHEY and CDR2 SVGAGI. As DNA, the CDR3 is TGTGCCAGCAGTCGCGGGACAGAAAGAAACACCATATATTTT. As protein: CASSRGTERNTIYF.

This clone was detected once. This sample includes further DNA sequences coding for the same CDR3. CDR3: CASSLGQVNTEAFF. As DNA, the CDR3 is TGTGCCAGCAGCCTGGGACAGGTGAACACTGAAGCTTTCTTT. V and J are TRBV7-9 and TRBJ1-1, with 8 bases that match TRBD1. Looked up from germline, CDR1 is SEHNR and CDR2 is FQNEAQ (reference sequence). The CDR3 loop spans 14 amino acids. V trimming: 5 bases; J trimming: 0 bases; junction bases outside the gene matches: 2. Supplemented by reference TRBV7-9 and TRBJ1-1, the full variable domain reads DTGVSQNPRHKITKRGQNVTFRCDPISEHNRLYWYRQTLGQGPEFLTYFQNEAQLEKSRLLSDRFSAERPKGSFSTLEIQRTEQGDSAMYLCASSLGQVNTEAFFGQGTRLTVV.

A remark on this clone: Other DNA sequences in this sample translate to the same CDR3. V is TRBV2 and J is TRBJ1-1; D ambiguous. Germline V gives CDR1 SNHLY, CDR2 FYNNEI. The length of the CDR3 is 13 residues. Trimming took 2 bases from V and 0 from J, leaving 4 bases between them. CDR3: CASSELMNTEAFF. The CDR3, as DNA: TGTGCCAGCAGTGAACTTATGAACACTGAAGCTTTCTTT.

The V and J genes are TRBV28 and TRBJ1-2; unclear D gene. Germline V gene data show CDR1 as MDHEN and CDR2 as SYDVKM. Trimming took off 6 bases at V and 4 bases at J, with 6 bases between the two ends. The CDR3 runs 11 residues. CDR3 region: CASSSRYGYTF. The DNA of the CDR3 is TGTGCCAGCAGCTCGCGCTATGGCTACACCTTC.

The chain joins TRBV6-5 to TRBJ2-7; a weak D match, TRBD2 (6 bases). The CDR3 length is 14 residues. V shed 3 bases and J shed 3 bases, with 12 bases lying between them. Looked up from germline, CDR1 is MNHEY and CDR2 is SVGAGI. The CDR3 is CASSYWGGNYEQYF. For the CDR3, the DNA is TGTGCCAGCAGTTATTGGGGCGGGAACTACGAGCAGTACTTC.

The sample holds one count of this clone. The chain carries TRBV6-1 and TRBJ1-4; TRBD1 is a possible D gene (5 bases). V dropped 4 bases and J dropped 7 bases, with 10 bases sitting between them. The CDR3 sequence is 13 residues long. Germline lookup yields CDR1 MNHNS and CDR2 SASEGT. The CDR3 is CASSVGVVEKLFF. The CDR3 nucleotides are TGTGCCAGCAGTGTGGGGGTCGTTGAAAAACTGTTTTTT.

CDR3 sequence: CASSLNKEYGYTF. The CDR3 coding sequence is TGCGCCAGCAGCTTGAATAAGGAATATGGCTACACCTTC. The genes are TRBV5-1 and TRBJ1-2; D ambiguous. CDR3 size: 13 residues. CDR1 is SGHRS, CDR2 YFSETQ, per germline. V was cut by 1 base and J by 5 bases, with 9 bases left in between. Full variable domain (outside the CDR3, taken from reference TRBV5-1 and TRBJ1-2): KAGVTQTPRYLIKTRGQQVTLSCSPISGHRSVSWYQQTPGQGLQFLFEYFSETQRNKGNFPGRFSGRQFSNSRSEMNVSTLELGDSALYLCASSLNKEYGYTFGSGTRLTVV.

The rearrangement uses TRBV7-8 and TRBJ1-5, with TRBD1 matching over 8 bases. Per germline, CDR1 SGHVS and CDR2 FQNEAQ. The CDR3 length is 12 residues. Germline trimming cut 3 bases from V and 12 bases from J; bases unmatched to any gene: 4. The CDR3 DNA is TGTGCCAGCAGCTTGGCAGGGGGCGTCCAGCATTTT. The encoded protein is CASSLAGGVQHF.

The chain couples TRBV19 to TRBJ1-2, with unresolved D. Deletions cut 6 bases from V and 5 bases from J, with 13 bases between. The CDR3 extends over 13 amino acids. CDR1 and CDR2 from the germline V gene are LNHDA and SQIVND (reference sequence). CDR3: CASRSFSSYGYTF. CDR3 nucleotide sequence: TGTGCCAGTAGGTCGTTCTCAAGTTATGGCTACACCTTC.

This chain links TRBV21-1 with TRBJ2-2. TRBV21-1 is a pseudogene. The CDR3 is 12 residues long. CDR3 amino acids: CASSKGTGELFF. The CDR3 DNA is TGTGCCAGCAGCAAAGGGACCGGGGAGCTGTTTTTT.

This chain connects TRBV29-1 to TRBJ1-2; 12 bases are shared with TRBD1. This CDR3 contains 14 residues. V lost 6 bases and J lost 4; bases outside the gene matches: 6. The germline CDR1 and CDR2 sequences are SQVTM and ANQGSEA. The CDR3 DNA is TGCAGCGTCACCGGGACAGGGGGCATCTATGGCTACACCTTC. Residues: CSVTGTGGIYGYTF.

V usage is TRBV10-3 and J usage is TRBJ2-2; 13 nucleotides line up with TRBD2. V was pared by 7 bases and J by 6 bases, with 5 bases of the junction left unmatched. Germline CDR1 ENHRY, CDR2 SYGVKD. The CDR3 covers 15 residues. The chain's CDR3 is CAIKPGLAGPGELFF. The CDR3 DNA sequence: TGTGCCATCAAACCGGGACTAGCGGGGCCCGGGGAGCTGTTTTTT.

This chain joins TRBV2 and TRBJ1-4; 11 nucleotides match TRBD1. Germline V gives CDR1 SNHLY, CDR2 FYNNEI. The V gene end was trimmed by 7 bases and the J gene end by 0 bases; junction bases not matched to a gene: 7. The CDR3 runs 17 residues. The chain's CDR3 is CASIPGQGVATNEKLFF. The CDR3 coding sequence is TGTGCCAGCATTCCGGGACAGGGGGTTGCAACTAATGAAAAACTGTTTTTT. The entire variable domain, with the rest obtained from reference TRBV2 and TRBJ1-4, is as follows: EPEVTQTPSHQVTQMGQEVILRCVPISNHLYFYWYRQILGQKVEFLVSFYNNEISEKSEIFDDQFSVERPDGSNFTLKIRSTKLEDSAMYFCASIPGQGVATNEKLFFGSGTQLSVL.

This chain connects TRBV27 to TRBJ2-3, with 7 positions matching TRBD2. The germline CDR1 and CDR2 sequences are MNHEY and SMNVEV (reference sequence). The CDR3 sequence is 14 residues long. V dropped 5 bases and J dropped 2; count of bases not matched to a gene: 4. This CDR3 is CASSPAGITDTQYF. Here the CDR3 DNA reads TGTGCCAGCAGTCCAGCGGGAATCACAGATACGCAGTATTTT.

V and J are TRBV11-3 and TRBJ2-2; weak D call: TRBD2 (6 bases). Germline V gives CDR1 SGHNT, CDR2 YENEEA. Deletions cut 5 bases from V and 2 bases from J, with 21 bases between. This CDR3 has 18 residues. CDR3 bases: TGTGCCAGCAGCCCTGGATACGGGGGAGGTTCAAACACCGGGGAGCTGTTTTTT. Its translation: CASSPGYGGGSNTGELFF.

The genes are TRBV2 and TRBJ2-7; the match to TRBD1 covers 8 bases. Losses at the gene ends were 4 bases for V and 1 base for J; bases not matched to a gene: 6. Per the germline V gene, CDR1 is SNHLY and CDR2 is FYNNEI. This CDR3 contains 15 residues. CDR3 protein: CASSGGQGKSYEQYF. As DNA, the CDR3 is TGTGCCAGCAGTGGAGGACAGGGTAAATCCTACGAGCAGTACTTC.

The rearrangement joins TRBV27 to TRBJ1-2; D uncertain. Germline V gives CDR1 MNHEY, CDR2 SMNVEV (reference sequence). The length of the CDR3 is 13 residues. V dropped 0 bases and J dropped 1 base, with 3 bases sitting between them. The CDR3 DNA sequence: TGTGCCAGCAGTTTATCTTATAACTATGGCTACACCTTC. Amino acid sequence: CASSLSYNYGYTF.

The CDR3 protein is CASSLRRGNTEAFF. The CDR3 bases are TGCGCCAGCAGCTTGAGACGGGGGAACACTGAAGCTTTCTTT. The chain carries TRBV5-1 and TRBJ1-1; D remains ambiguous. Trimming took off 1 base at V and 1 base at J, with 8 bases between the two ends. Per germline, CDR1 SGHRS and CDR2 YFSETQ. This CDR3 region has 14 residues.

V gene TRBV11-3 combines with J gene TRBJ2-1; D is tentatively TRBD1 or TRBD2 (5 bases each). Germline V CDR1 and CDR2: SGHNT, YENEEA. V lost 0 bases and J 5 bases, leaving 14 bases between the germline ends. The CDR3 length is 16 residues. The CDR3 reads CASSLDGGRYDNEQFF. CDR3 sequence (DNA): TGTGCCAGCAGCTTAGATGGGGGACGGTATGACAATGAGCAGTTCTTC. Variable domain in full (rest from reference TRBV11-3 and TRBJ2-1): EAGVVQSPRYKIIEKKQPVAFWCNPISGHNTLYWYLQNLGQGPELLIRYENEEAVDDSQLPKDRFSAERLKGVDSTLKIQPAELGDSAVYLCASSLDGGRYDNEQFFGPGTRLTVL.

This clone has just a few counts. This chain connects TRBV5-4 to TRBJ2-3; 8 bases are shared with TRBD2. V lost 4 bases, J lost 0 bases, and 4 bases stayed unmatched. Germline loops: CDR1 SGHNT, CDR2 YYREEE (reference sequence). This CDR3 region has 15 residues. CDR3 sequence: CASSGSSGSTDTQYF. The CDR3 DNA reads TGTGCCAGCAGCGGTTCTAGCGGGAGCACAGATACGCAGTATTTT.

This rearrangement joins TRBV6-5 to TRBJ2-3, with D maybe TRBD2 (6 bases). The V gene lost 9 bases and the J gene lost 4 bases, with 11 bases spanning the gap. The CDR3 covers 12 residues. The V gene's germline CDR1 is MNHEY and CDR2 SVGAGI. DNA of the CDR3: TGTGCCAGAGGGACTCAGCCAGATACGCAGTATTTT. Translation gives CARGTQPDTQYF.

The chain has TRBV6-4 and TRBJ2-7; 12 positions match TRBD1. CDR1 and CDR2 (germline): MRHNA, SNTAGT. V lost 6 bases, J lost 5 bases, and 5 bases stayed unmatched. CDR3 length equals 14 residues. The CDR3 spells CASRQGTGGHEQYF. The CDR3 DNA is TGTGCCAGCAGACAAGGGACAGGGGGCCACGAGCAGTACTTC.

The chain joins TRBV18 to TRBJ2-3; 9 nucleotides match TRBD2. The CDR3 covers 17 residues. Germline CDR1 reads KGHSH; CDR2 reads LQKENI. V gave up 3 bases and J gave up 4 bases; unmatched junction bases: 11. Written as DNA, the CDR3 is TGTGCCAGCTCACCGTCAGCGGGAGGAGGCTGGGCAGATACGCAGTATTTT. It translates to CASSPSAGGGWADTQYF.

The chain joins TRBV5-4 to TRBJ2-7, with D unclear. Trimming left V 4 bases short and J 4 bases short, with 18 bases between. The germline gives CDR1 SGHNT, CDR2 YYREEE (reference sequence). This CDR3 comprises 15 residues. CDR3 sequence reads: CASSSMDGRPYEQYF. CDR3 in DNA: TGTGCCAGCAGCAGTATGGACGGTAGACCATACGAGCAGTACTTC.